This T cell receptor (beta chain) is from a study of CD8+ T cells in alopecia areata. For the study at large: Treated patients swallowed 5 to 10 mg of oral tofacitinib twice daily. The study, taken as a whole, reports: Mice gave a clearer picture of TCR sharing than patients did, possibly for HLA-related reasons.

Alopecia areata patients provided lesional scalp punch biopsies and peripheral blood, both collected for the study. CDR1 is GTSNPN and CDR2 is SVGIG in the germline V gene (reference sequence). Trimming cost V 4 bases and J 2 bases, with 8 bases left between them. This CDR3 has 12 residues. Sequencing templates came from extracted RNA that was reverse transcribed into cDNA. Repertoires were generated with immunoSEQ multiplex PCR, while TCRdb's copy carries only in-frame clones and drops some. This repertoire shows some 210,000 clones, more than 45% found once; its top ten account for around 0.44%. This clone was seen just once. Its antigen is not known. Other DNA sequences in the sample encode the same CDR3.

The material sequenced was CD4+ T cells sorted from blood, taken at week 0. V is TRBV30 and J is TRBJ1-2; D may be TRBD1 (5 bases). This TCR came from a human donor with alopecia areata. The chain's CDR3 is CAWNQGNYGYTF. CDR3 DNA: TGTGCCTGGAACCAGGGAAACTATGGCTACACCTTC.